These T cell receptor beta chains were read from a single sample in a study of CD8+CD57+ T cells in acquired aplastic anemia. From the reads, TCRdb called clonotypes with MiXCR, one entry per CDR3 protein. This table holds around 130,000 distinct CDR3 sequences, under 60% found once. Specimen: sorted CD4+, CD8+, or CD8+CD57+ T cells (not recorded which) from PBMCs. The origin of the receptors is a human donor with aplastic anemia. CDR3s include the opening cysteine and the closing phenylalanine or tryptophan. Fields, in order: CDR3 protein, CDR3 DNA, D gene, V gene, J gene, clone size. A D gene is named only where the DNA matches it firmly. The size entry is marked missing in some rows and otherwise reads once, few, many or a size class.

CDR3aa: CASSEGSATYEQYF; CDR3nt: TGTGCCAGCAGTGAAGGCAGCGCGACCTACGAGCAGTACTTC; d_gene: NA; v_gene: TRBV2; j_gene: TRBJ2-7; abundance: NA
CDR3aa: CASSERTYDGETQYF; CDR3nt: TGTGCCAGCAGTGAGCGGACCTACGACGGGGAGACCCAGTACTTC; d_gene: NA; v_gene: TRBV2; j_gene: TRBJ2-5; abundance: once
CDR3aa: CASSPTGSQVDEQYF; CDR3nt: TGTGCCAGCAGCCCAACAGGTTCCCAAGTGGACGAGCAGTACTTC; d_gene: NA; v_gene: TRBV7-3; j_gene: TRBJ2-7; abundance: NA
CDR3aa: CASSELAKDTQYF; CDR3nt: TGTGCCAGCAGTGAACTAGCAAAAGATACGCAGTATTTT; d_gene: NA; v_gene: TRBV7-9; j_gene: TRBJ2-3; abundance: NA
CDR3aa: CASSFGGGADGYTF; CDR3nt: TGTGCCAGCAGCTTTGGCGGGGGCGCGGATGGCTACACCTTC; d_gene: NA; v_gene: TRBV24-1; j_gene: TRBJ1-2; abundance: NA
CDR3aa: CASSQGGGHEQYF; CDR3nt: TGCGCCAGCAGCCAAGGCGGGGGGCACGAGCAGTACTTC; d_gene: TRBD2; v_gene: TRBV4-3; j_gene: TRBJ2-7; abundance: few
CDR3aa: CSVGSQATYNEQFF; CDR3nt: TGCAGCGTTGGGAGTCAGGCCACCTACAATGAGCAGTTCTTC; d_gene: NA; v_gene: TRBV29-1; j_gene: TRBJ2-1; abundance: many
CDR3aa: CASSQTTGFYEQYF; CDR3nt: TGCGCCAGCAGCCAAACTACGGGGTTCTACGAGCAGTACTTC; d_gene: NA; v_gene: TRBV4-1; j_gene: TRBJ2-7; abundance: NA
CDR3aa: CSGGSGSGLSEQYF; CDR3nt: TGCAGCGGTGGTAGCGGGAGTGGCCTTAGCGAGCAGTACTTC; d_gene: TRBD2; v_gene: TRBV29-1; j_gene: TRBJ2-7; abundance: NA
CDR3aa: CASSRVRGGRGDTQYF; CDR3nt: TGTGCCAGCAGTCGAGTCCGGGGGGGCCGGGGAGATACGCAGTATTTT; d_gene: TRBD2; v_gene: TRBV11-2; j_gene: TRBJ2-3; abundance: NA
CDR3aa: CASSQRAGGGREKLFF; CDR3nt: TGCGCCAGCAGCCAACGGGCCGGAGGGGGCAGAGAAAAACTGTTTTTT; d_gene: TRBD1; v_gene: TRBV4-1; j_gene: TRBJ1-4; abundance: NA
CDR3aa: CASSINLTSGIYNEQFF; CDR3nt: TGTGCCAGTAGTATAAATCTCACTAGCGGGATCTACAATGAGCAGTTCTTC; d_gene: TRBD2; v_gene: TRBV19; j_gene: TRBJ2-1; abundance: NA
CDR3aa: CSAWTSGSYEQFF; CDR3nt: TGCAGTGCGTGGACTAGCGGGAGCTATGAGCAGTTCTTC; d_gene: TRBD2; v_gene: TRBV20-1; j_gene: TRBJ2-1; abundance: NA
CDR3aa: CASSGDYQETQYF; CDR3nt: TGTGCCAGCAGTGGGGACTACCAAGAGACCCAGTACTTC; d_gene: NA; v_gene: TRBV6-2/TRBV6-3; j_gene: TRBJ2-5; abundance: many
CDR3aa: CATSDRDRGHNYGYTF; CDR3nt: TGTGCCACCAGTGACCGGGACAGGGGGCATAACTATGGCTACACCTTC; d_gene: TRBD1; v_gene: TRBV24-1; j_gene: TRBJ1-2; abundance: NA
CDR3aa: CASSQDRMETQYF; CDR3nt: TGTGCCAGCAGCCAAGATCGGATGGAGACCCAGTACTTC; d_gene: NA; v_gene: TRBV7-3; j_gene: TRBJ2-5; abundance: NA
CDR3aa: CATARTSGGSGELFF; CDR3nt: TGTGCCACCGCTCGGACTAGCGGGGGGAGCGGGGAGCTGTTTTTT; d_gene: TRBD2; v_gene: TRBV24-1; j_gene: TRBJ2-2; abundance: NA
CDR3aa: CASSYGLATYEQYF; CDR3nt: TGTGCCAGCAGTTACGGACTAGCTACCTACGAGCAGTACTTC; d_gene: TRBD2; v_gene: TRBV27; j_gene: TRBJ2-7; abundance: NA
CDR3aa: CASSPRDSFNEQFF; CDR3nt: TGTGCCAGCAGCCCCCGGGACAGCTTTAATGAGCAGTTCTTC; d_gene: TRBD1; v_gene: TRBV11-3; j_gene: TRBJ2-1; abundance: NA
CDR3aa: CASTPGYGNSPLHF; CDR3nt: TGTGCCAGCACCCCGGGTTACGGTAATTCACCCCTCCACTTT; d_gene: NA; v_gene: TRBV13; j_gene: TRBJ1-6; abundance: many
CDR3aa: CAISDLGQAEQFF; CDR3nt: TGTGCCATCAGTGATTTGGGGCAAGCTGAGCAGTTCTTC; d_gene: NA; v_gene: TRBV10-3; j_gene: TRBJ2-1; abundance: few
CDR3aa: CASSLWAEPSGLDTGELFF; CDR3nt: TGTGCCAGCAGCTTATGGGCAGAACCTAGCGGGTTGGACACCGGGGAGCTGTTTTTT; d_gene: TRBD2; v_gene: TRBV11-1; j_gene: TRBJ2-2; abundance: NA
CDR3aa: CASSVAETSSYEQYF; CDR3nt: TGTGCCAGCAGCGTAGCTGAGACGTCCTCCTACGAGCAGTACTTC; d_gene: NA; v_gene: TRBV9; j_gene: TRBJ2-7; abundance: NA
CDR3aa: CASSPGQGVYNEQFF; CDR3nt: TGTGCCAGCAGCCCGGGACAGGGGGTTTACAATGAGCAGTTCTTC; d_gene: TRBD1; v_gene: TRBV4-2; j_gene: TRBJ2-1; abundance: NA
CDR3aa: CASSEGTGVVETQYF; CDR3nt: TGTGCCAGCAGTGAGGGGACAGGGGTTGTGGAGACCCAGTACTTC; d_gene: TRBD1; v_gene: TRBV2; j_gene: TRBJ2-5; abundance: NA
CDR3aa: CASSFGTSGELFF; CDR3nt: TGTGCCAGCAGTTTCGGGACTAGCGGGGAGCTGTTTTTT; d_gene: TRBD2; v_gene: TRBV12-3/TRBV12-4; j_gene: TRBJ2-2; abundance: many
CDR3aa: CAISGQGNEQYF; CDR3nt: TGTGCCATCAGTGGTCAGGGAAACGAGCAGTACTTC; d_gene: NA; v_gene: TRBV10-3; j_gene: TRBJ2-7; abundance: few
CDR3aa: CASSLGENYEQYF; CDR3nt: TGTGCCAGCAGCTTGGGGGAGAACTACGAGCAGTACTTC; d_gene: NA; v_gene: TRBV7-9; j_gene: TRBJ2-7; abundance: many
CDR3aa: CASSPGTGGDYTF; CDR3nt: TGTGCCAGCAGTCCCGGGACAGGGGGGGACTACACCTTC; d_gene: TRBD1; v_gene: TRBV12-3/TRBV12-4; j_gene: TRBJ1-2; abundance: NA
CDR3aa: CASTSRQATEAFF; CDR3nt: TGTGCCAGCACCTCCCGACAGGCTACTGAAGCTTTCTTT; d_gene: NA; v_gene: TRBV2; j_gene: TRBJ1-1; abundance: NA
CDR3aa: CASSTGGPGDTEAFF; CDR3nt: TGTGCCAGTAGTACTGGGGGCCCAGGAGACACTGAAGCTTTCTTT; d_gene: NA; v_gene: TRBV19; j_gene: TRBJ1-1; abundance: NA
CDR3aa: CASRSRYGRNAEAFF; CDR3nt: TGTGCCAGCAGATCAAGGTACGGGCGCAATGCTGAAGCTTTCTTT; d_gene: NA; v_gene: TRBV6-2/TRBV6-3; j_gene: TRBJ1-1; abundance: NA
CDR3aa: CASSLQKTGGANYGYTF; CDR3nt: TGTGCCAGCAGCCTCCAGAAAACAGGGGGTGCTAACTATGGCTACACCTTC; d_gene: TRBD1; v_gene: TRBV11-1; j_gene: TRBJ1-2; abundance: NA
CDR3aa: CASSSSPFRGYEQYF; CDR3nt: TGTGCCAGCAGCTCCTCCCCTTTTAGGGGCTACGAGCAGTACTTC; d_gene: NA; v_gene: TRBV7-9; j_gene: TRBJ2-7; abundance: NA
CDR3aa: CASSQEPLTYEQYF; CDR3nt: TGCGCCAGCAGCCAAGAGCCCCTAACCTACGAGCAGTACTTC; d_gene: NA; v_gene: TRBV4-1; j_gene: TRBJ2-7; abundance: NA
CDR3aa: CSARPKGPSTNEKLFF; CDR3nt: TGCAGTGCTAGACCGAAGGGACCCTCAACTAATGAAAAACTGTTTTTT; d_gene: NA; v_gene: TRBV20-1; j_gene: TRBJ1-4; abundance: many
CDR3aa: CASPGRQNTEAFF; CDR3nt: TGTGCCAGCCCGGGACGGCAGAACACTGAAGCTTTCTTT; d_gene: NA; v_gene: TRBV2; j_gene: TRBJ1-1; abundance: many
CDR3aa: CSVQGTDTQYF; CDR3nt: TGCAGCGTTCAAGGCACAGATACGCAGTATTTT; d_gene: NA; v_gene: TRBV29-1; j_gene: TRBJ2-3; abundance: NA
CDR3aa: CASSLGGTASSYEQYF; CDR3nt: TGTGCCAGCAGCTTGGGAGGGACCGCCAGCTCCTACGAGCAGTACTTC; d_gene: NA; v_gene: TRBV5-4; j_gene: TRBJ2-7; abundance: NA
CDR3aa: CASSFFRQDLYNEQFF; CDR3nt: TGTGCCAGCAGCTTCTTCCGACAGGACCTCTACAATGAGCAGTTCTTC; d_gene: NA; v_gene: TRBV5-6; j_gene: TRBJ2-1; abundance: NA
CDR3aa: CASSRGRTDVNEKLFF; CDR3nt: TGTGCCAGCAGTCGTGGCCGGACGGACGTCAATGAAAAACTGTTTTTT; d_gene: NA; v_gene: TRBV6-1; j_gene: TRBJ1-4; abundance: many